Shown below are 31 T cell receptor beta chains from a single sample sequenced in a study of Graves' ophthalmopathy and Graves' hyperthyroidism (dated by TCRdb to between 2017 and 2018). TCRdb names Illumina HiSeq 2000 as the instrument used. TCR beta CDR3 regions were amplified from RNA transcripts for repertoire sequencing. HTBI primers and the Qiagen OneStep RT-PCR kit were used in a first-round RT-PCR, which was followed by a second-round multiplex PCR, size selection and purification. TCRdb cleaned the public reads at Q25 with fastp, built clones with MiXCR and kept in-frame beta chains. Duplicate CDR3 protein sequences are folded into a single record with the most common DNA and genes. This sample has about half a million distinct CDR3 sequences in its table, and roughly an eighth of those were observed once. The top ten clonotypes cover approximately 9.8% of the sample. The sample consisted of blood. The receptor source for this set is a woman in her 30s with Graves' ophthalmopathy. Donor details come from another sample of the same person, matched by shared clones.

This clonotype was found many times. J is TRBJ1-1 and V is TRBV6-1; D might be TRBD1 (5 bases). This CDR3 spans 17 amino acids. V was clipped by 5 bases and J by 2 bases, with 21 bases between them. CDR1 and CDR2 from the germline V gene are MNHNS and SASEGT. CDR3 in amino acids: CASSPKPKGLSNTEAFF. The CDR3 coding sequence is TGTGCCAGCAGTCCGAAGCCAAAGGGACTGAGCAACACTGAAGCTTTCTTT.

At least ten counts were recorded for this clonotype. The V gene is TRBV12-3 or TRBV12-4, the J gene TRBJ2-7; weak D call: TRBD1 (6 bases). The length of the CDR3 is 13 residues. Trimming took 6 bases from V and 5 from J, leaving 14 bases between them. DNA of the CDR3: TGTGCCAGCAGACGTAGCGAGGGGGACGAGCAGTACTTC. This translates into CASRRSEGDEQYF.

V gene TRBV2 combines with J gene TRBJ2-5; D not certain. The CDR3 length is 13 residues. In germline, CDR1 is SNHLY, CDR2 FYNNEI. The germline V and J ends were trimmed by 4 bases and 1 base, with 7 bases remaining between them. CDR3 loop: CASSVKGQETQYF. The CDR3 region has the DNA TGTGCCAGCAGTGTTAAGGGCCAAGAGACCCAGTACTTC.

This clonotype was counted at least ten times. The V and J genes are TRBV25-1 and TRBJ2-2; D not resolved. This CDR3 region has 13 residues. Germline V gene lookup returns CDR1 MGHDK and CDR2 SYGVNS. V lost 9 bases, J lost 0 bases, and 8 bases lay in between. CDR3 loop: CASGPANTGELFF. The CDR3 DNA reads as TGTGCCAGTGGACCGGCGAACACCGGGGAGCTGTTTTTT.

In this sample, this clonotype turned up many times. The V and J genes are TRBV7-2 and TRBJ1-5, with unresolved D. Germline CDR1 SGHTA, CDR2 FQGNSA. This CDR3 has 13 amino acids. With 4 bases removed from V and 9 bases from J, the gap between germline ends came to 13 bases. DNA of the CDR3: TGTGCCAGCAGCTCCGATACGAACCGGCCCCAGCATTTT. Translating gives CASSSDTNRPQHF.

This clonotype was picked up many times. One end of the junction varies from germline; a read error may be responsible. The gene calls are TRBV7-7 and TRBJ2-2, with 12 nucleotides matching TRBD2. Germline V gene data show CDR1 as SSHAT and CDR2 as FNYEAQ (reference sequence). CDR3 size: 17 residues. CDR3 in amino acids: CASSPSPSGRAGGELFF. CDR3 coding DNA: TGTGCTAGCAGCCCCAGCCCTAGCGGGAGGGCCGGCGGGGAGCTGTTTTTT. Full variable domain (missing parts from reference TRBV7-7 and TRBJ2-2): GAGVSQSPRYKVTKRGQDVTLRCDPISSHATLYWYQQALGQGPEFLTYFNYEAQPDKSGLPSDRFSAERPEGSISTLTIQRTEQRDSAMYRCASSPSPSGRAGGELFFGEGSRLTVL.

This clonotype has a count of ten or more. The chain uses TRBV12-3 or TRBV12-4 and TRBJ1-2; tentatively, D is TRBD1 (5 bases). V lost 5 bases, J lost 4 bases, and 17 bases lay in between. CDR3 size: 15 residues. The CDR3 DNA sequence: TGTGCCAGCAGTCTTCCCGGACAAGCGATCTATGGCTACACCTTC. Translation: CASSLPGQAIYGYTF.

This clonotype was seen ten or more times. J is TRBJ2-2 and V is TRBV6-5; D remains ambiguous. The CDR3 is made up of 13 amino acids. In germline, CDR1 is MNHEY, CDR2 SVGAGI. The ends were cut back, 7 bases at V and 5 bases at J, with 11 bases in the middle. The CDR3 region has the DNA TGTGCCAGCACCGTCCTTGGGACCGGGGAGCTGTTTTTT. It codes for CASTVLGTGELFF.

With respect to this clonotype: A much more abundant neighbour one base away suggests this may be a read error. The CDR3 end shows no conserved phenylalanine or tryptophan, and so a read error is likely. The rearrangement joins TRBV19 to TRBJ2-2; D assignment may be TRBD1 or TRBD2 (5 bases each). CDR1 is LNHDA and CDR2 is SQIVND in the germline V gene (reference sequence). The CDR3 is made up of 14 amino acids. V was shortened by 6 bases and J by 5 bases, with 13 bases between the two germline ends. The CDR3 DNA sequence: TGTGCCAGTAGCCAGGGACCATGGACCGGGGAGCTGTTTTTG. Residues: CASSQGPWTGELFL.

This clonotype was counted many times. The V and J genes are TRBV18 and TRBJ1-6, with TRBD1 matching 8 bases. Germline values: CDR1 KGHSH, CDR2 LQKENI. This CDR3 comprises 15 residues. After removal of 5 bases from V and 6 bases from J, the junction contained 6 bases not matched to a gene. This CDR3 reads CASSTRQGPNSPLHF. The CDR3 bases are TGTGCCAGCTCAACCCGACAGGGGCCTAATTCACCCCTCCACTTT.

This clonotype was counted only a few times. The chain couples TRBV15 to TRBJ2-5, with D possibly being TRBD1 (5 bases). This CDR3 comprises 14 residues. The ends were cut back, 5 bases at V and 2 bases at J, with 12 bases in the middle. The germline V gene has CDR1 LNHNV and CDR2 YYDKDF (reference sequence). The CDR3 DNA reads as TGTGCCACCAGCCCCTATGACAGACAAGAGACCCAGTACTTC. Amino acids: CATSPYDRQETQYF.

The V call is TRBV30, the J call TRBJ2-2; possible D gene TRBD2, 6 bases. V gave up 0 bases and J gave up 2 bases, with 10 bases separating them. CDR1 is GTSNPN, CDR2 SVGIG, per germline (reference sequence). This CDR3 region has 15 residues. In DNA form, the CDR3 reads TGTGCCTGGAGTGTAGGGACTCTTAACACCGGGGAGCTGTTTTTT. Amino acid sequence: CAWSVGTLNTGELFF.

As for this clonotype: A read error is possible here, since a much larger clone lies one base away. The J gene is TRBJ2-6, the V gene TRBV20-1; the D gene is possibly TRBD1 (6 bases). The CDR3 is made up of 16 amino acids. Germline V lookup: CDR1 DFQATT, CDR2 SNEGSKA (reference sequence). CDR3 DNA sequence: TGCAGTGCTCCCGGGACACTACTTGCCGGGGCCAACGTCCCGACTTTC. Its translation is CSAPGTLLAGANVPTF.

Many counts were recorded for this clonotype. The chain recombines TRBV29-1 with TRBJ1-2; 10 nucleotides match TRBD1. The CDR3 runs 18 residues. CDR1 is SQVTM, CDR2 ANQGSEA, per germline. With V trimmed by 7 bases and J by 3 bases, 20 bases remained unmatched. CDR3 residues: CSALSGTGDGHIDYGYTF. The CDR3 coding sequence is TGCAGCGCTTTATCCGGGACAGGGGATGGGCATATTGACTATGGCTACACCTTC.

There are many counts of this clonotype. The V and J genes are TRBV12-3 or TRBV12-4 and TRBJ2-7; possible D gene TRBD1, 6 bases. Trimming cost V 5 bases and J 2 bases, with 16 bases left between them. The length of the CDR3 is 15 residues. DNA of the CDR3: TGTGCCAGCAGTCCTTTCGGGGCAGGGGCCTACGAGCAGTACTTC. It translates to CASSPFGAGAYEQYF.

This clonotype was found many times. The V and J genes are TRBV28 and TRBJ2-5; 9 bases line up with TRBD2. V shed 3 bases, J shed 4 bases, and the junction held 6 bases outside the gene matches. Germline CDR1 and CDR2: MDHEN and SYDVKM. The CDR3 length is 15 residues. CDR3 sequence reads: CASSLIAGALETQYF. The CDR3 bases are TGTGCCAGCAGTTTGATAGCGGGAGCGTTAGAGACCCAGTACTTC.

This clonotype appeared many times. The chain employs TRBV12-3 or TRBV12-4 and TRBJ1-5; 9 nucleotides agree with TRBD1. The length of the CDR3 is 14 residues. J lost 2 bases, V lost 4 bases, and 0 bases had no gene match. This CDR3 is CASSWTGGNQPQHF. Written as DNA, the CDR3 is TGTGCCAGCAGTTGGACAGGGGGCAATCAGCCCCAGCATTTT.

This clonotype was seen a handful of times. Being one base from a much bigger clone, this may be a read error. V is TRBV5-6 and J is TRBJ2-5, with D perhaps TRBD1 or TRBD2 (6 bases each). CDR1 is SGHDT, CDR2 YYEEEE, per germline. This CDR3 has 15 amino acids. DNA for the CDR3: TGTGCCAGCAGCTTGGACAGGGTTTGGGAGGAGACCAAGTACTTC. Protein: CASSLDRVWEETKYF. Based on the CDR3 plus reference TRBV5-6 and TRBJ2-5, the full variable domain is DAGVTQSPTHLIKTRGQQVTLRCSPKSGHDTVSWYQQALGQGPQFIFQYYEEEERQRGNFPDRFSGHQFPNYSSELNVNALLLGDSALYLCASSLDRVWEETKYFGPGTRLLVL.

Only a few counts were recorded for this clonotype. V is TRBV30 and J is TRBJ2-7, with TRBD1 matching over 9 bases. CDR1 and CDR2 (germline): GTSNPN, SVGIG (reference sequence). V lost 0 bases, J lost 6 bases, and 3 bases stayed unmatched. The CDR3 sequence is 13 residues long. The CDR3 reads CAWSVWTGAEQYF. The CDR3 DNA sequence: TGTGCCTGGAGTGTCTGGACAGGGGCCGAGCAGTACTTC. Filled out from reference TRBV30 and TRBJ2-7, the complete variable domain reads SQTIHQWPATLVQPVGSPLSLECTVEGTSNPNLYWYRQAAGRGLQLLFYSVGIGQISSEVPQNLSASRPQDRQFILSSKKLLLSDSGFYLCAWSVWTGAEQYFGPGTRLTVT.

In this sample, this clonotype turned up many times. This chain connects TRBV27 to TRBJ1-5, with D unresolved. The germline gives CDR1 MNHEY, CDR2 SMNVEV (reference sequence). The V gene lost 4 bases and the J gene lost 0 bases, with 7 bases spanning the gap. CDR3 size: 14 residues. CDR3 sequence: CASSSGYSNQPQHF. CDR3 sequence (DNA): TGTGCCAGCAGTTCGGGATATAGCAATCAGCCCCAGCATTTT.

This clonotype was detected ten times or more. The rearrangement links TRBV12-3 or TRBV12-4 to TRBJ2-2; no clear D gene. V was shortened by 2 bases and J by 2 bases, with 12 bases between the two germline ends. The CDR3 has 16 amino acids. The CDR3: CASSLKLRQNTGELFF. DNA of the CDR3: TGTGCCAGCAGTTTAAAACTCCGACAAAACACCGGGGAGCTGTTTTTT.

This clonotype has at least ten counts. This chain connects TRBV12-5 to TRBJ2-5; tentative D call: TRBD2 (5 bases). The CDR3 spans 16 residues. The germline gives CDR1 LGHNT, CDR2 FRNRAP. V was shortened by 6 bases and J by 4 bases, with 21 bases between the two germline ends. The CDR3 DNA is TGTGCTAGTGGCCCCGCACCGGGGATTAAGGCAGAGACCCAGTACTTC. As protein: CASGPAPGIKAETQYF. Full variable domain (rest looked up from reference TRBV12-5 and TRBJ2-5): DARVTQTPRHKVTEMGQEVTMRCQPILGHNTVFWYRQTMMQGLELLAYFRNRAPLDDSGMPKDRFSAEMPDATLATLKIQPSEPRDSAVYFCASGPAPGIKAETQYFGPGTRLLVL.

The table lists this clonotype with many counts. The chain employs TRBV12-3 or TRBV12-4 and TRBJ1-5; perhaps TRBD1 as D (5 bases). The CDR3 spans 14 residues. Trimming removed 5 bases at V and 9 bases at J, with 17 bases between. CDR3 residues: CASSRSGPNAPQHF. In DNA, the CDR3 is TGTGCCAGCAGTCGCTCGGGACCTAACGCGCCCCAGCATTTT.

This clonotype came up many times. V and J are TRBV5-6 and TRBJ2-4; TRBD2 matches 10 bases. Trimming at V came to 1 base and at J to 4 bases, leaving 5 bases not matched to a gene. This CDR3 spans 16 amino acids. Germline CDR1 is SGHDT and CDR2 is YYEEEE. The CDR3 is CASSLPGTSAKNIQYF. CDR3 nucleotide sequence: TGTGCCAGCAGCTTGCCAGGGACTAGCGCAAAAAACATTCAGTACTTC.

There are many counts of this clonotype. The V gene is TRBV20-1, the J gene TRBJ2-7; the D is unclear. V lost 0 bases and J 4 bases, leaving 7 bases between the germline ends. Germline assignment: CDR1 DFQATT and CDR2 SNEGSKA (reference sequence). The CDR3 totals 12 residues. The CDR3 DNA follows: TGCAGTGCTAGAGAGGACGGTTACGAGCAGTACTTC. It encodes CSAREDGYEQYF.

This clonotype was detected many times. Written as DNA, the CDR3 is TGCGCCAGCAGCCGAATAACCCGGGACAACTTAAGGCGGGGCTACACCTTC. It codes for CASSRITRDNLRRGYTF. This rearrangement joins TRBV4-1 to TRBJ1-2; tentative D call: TRBD1 (6 bases). V gave up 4 bases and J gave up 8 bases, with 26 bases separating them. This CDR3 spans 17 amino acids. CDR1 and CDR2 (germline): MGHRA, YSYEKL.

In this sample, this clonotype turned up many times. Here the CDR3 DNA reads TGCAGTGCCCAAGAAGTAGGACAGAGCTCCTACGAGCAGTACTTC. Its protein product is CSAQEVGQSSYEQYF. This chain joins TRBV20-1 and TRBJ2-7; TRBD1 might be the D (6 bases). The CDR3 is 15 amino acids. V gave up 6 bases and J gave up 0 bases, with 18 bases separating them. CDR1 and CDR2 from the germline V gene are DFQATT and SNEGSKA (reference sequence).

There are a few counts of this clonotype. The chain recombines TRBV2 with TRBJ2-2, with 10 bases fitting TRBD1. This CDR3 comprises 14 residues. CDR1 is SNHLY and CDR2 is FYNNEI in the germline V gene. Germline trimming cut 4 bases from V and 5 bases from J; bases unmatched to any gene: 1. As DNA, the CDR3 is TGTGCCAGCAGTGGGGACAGGGGTACCGGGGAGCTGTTTTTT. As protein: CASSGDRGTGELFF.

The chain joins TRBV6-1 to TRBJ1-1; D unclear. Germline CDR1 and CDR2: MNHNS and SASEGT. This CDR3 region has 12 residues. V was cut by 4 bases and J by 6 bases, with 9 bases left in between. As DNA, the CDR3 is TGTGCCAGCAGTGCGGTGGGGTCTGAAGCTTTCTTT. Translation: CASSAVGSEAFF.

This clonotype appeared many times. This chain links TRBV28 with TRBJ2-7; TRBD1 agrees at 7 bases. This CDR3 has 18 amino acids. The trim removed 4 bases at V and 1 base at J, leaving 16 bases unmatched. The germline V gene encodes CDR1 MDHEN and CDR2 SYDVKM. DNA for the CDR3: TGTGCCAGCAGTTCCCTACATTCCGGGACAGACATTTCCTACGAGCAGTACTTC. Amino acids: CASSSLHSGTDISYEQYF.

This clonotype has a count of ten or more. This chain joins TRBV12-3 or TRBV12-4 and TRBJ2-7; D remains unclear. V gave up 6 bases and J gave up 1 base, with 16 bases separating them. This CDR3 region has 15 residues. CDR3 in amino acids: CASSSGSTNSYEQYF. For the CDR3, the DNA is TGTGCCAGCAGCTCCGGCTCGACGAATTCCTACGAGCAGTACTTC.